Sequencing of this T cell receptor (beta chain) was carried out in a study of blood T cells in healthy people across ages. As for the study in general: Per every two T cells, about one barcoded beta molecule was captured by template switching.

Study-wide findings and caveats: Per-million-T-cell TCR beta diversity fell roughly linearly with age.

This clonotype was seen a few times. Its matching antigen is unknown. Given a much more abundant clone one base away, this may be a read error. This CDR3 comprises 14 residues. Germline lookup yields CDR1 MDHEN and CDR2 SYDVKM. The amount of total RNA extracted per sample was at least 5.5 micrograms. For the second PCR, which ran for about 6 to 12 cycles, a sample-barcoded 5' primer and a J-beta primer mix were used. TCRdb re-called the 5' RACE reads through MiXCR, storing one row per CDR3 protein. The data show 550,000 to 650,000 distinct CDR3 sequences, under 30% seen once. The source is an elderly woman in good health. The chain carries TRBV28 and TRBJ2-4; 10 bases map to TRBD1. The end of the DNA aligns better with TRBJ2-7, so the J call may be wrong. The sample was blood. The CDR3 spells CANSETGGVYEQYF. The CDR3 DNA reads TGTGCCAACAGTGAGACAGGGGGCGTTTACGAGCAGTACTTC.